The source of this T cell receptor (beta chain) is a study of metastatic and nonmetastatic thyroid tumors. With MiXCR, TCRdb called clones anew from the PCR reads. This table holds about 50,000 clones, 4% to 5% found once. No patient received treatment before thyroid surgery. Trimming took off 7 bases at V and 8 bases at J, with 12 bases between the two ends. The CDR3 has 12 amino acids. This clone was counted between two and nine times. This TCR derives from a female donor with papillary thyroid cancer or a benign thyroid nodule (not recorded which). Some clones in this sample may be carry-over from other donors' samples. The chain links TRBV12-3 or TRBV12-4 to TRBJ2-1; a weak D match, TRBD2 (5 bases). Sequenced sample: blood. The CDR3 DNA reads TGTGCCAGCATCGGACTGGGCCATGAGCAGTTCTTC. The encoded protein is CASIGLGHEQFF.